Presented here are 32 T cell receptor beta chains from one specimen sequenced in a study of neurological immune-mediated disorders. TCRdb analysed the 5' RACE reads with MiXCR anew, one entry per CDR3 protein. The repertoire holds 50,000 to 80,000 distinct CDR3 sequences, around 3% seen once, with about 4% in the top ten. Specimen: PBMCs. These TCRs come from a man aged 35 to 55 with multiple sclerosis.

This clonotype was detected ten times or more. The gene calls are TRBV6-5 and TRBJ1-6, with D possibly matching TRBD1 (6 bases). Germline V gene data show CDR1 as MNHEY and CDR2 as SVGAGI. The CDR3 consists of 15 residues. V lost 2 bases and J lost 9, with 14 bases in between. In DNA, the CDR3 is TGTGCCAGCAGTTACAGCGGGGGCAGGGGTTCACCCCTCCACTTT. Protein: CASSYSGGRGSPLHF.

This clonotype was recorded at least ten times. CDR3 DNA: TGTGCCAGCAGCTTGGTAGCGACCAGCAATCAGCCCCAGCATTTT. Protein: CASSLVATSNQPQHF. V gene TRBV5-5 combines with J gene TRBJ1-5, with no clear D. Trimming left V 0 bases short and J 1 base short, with 8 bases between. Per germline, CDR1 SGHKS and CDR2 YYEKEE (reference sequence). This CDR3 has 15 amino acids.

This clonotype was seen at least ten times. The rearrangement links TRBV5-1 to TRBJ2-1, with D perhaps matching TRBD1 or TRBD2 (6 bases each). V was trimmed by 5 bases and J by 5 bases, leaving 11 bases between them. In germline, CDR1 is SGHRS, CDR2 YFSETQ. The CDR3 is 13 residues long. The DNA of the CDR3 is TGCGCCAGCAGGGGGGGCAGCCACAATGAGCAGTTCTTC. It translates to CASRGGSHNEQFF.

The table lists this clonotype with many counts. The chain couples TRBV10-3 to TRBJ1-3, with D possibly matching TRBD1 (5 bases). Trimming shortened V by 7 bases and J by 4 bases, and 14 bases separated the two germline ends. From germline, CDR1 is ENHRY and CDR2 SYGVKD. The CDR3 runs 14 residues. CDR3 amino acids: CAITDQGPGNTIYF. In DNA form, the CDR3 reads TGTGCCATCACAGACCAGGGACCCGGAAACACCATATATTTT.

In its sample, this clonotype was seen many times. This chain uses TRBV20-1 with TRBJ2-2; possibly TRBD1 for D (5 bases). The CDR3 has 16 amino acids. Germline CDR1 DFQATT, CDR2 SNEGSKA (reference sequence). Trimming removed 1 base from V and 2 bases from J, with 14 bases in between. CDR3 nucleotides: TGCAGTGCTAGAGTGATAGAAGGGGCTAACACCGGGGAGCTGTTTTTT. Translation gives CSARVIEGANTGELFF.

This clonotype was detected ten times or more. This chain joins TRBV20-1 and TRBJ2-5, with TRBD1 matching over 11 bases. From germline, CDR1 is DFQATT and CDR2 SNEGSKA (reference sequence). V lost 6 bases to trimming and J lost 5 bases; unmatched junction nucleotides: 5. The CDR3 runs to 13 residues. The CDR3 reads CSAIGQGAETQYF. The CDR3 region has the DNA TGCAGTGCCATAGGACAGGGGGCTGAGACCCAGTACTTC.

This clonotype was detected ten times or more. The rearrangement uses TRBV27 and TRBJ1-1, with a weak D call TRBD1 (6 bases). Per germline, CDR1 MNHEY and CDR2 SMNVEV (reference sequence). The CDR3 loop spans 14 amino acids. Trimming took 3 bases from V and 5 from J, leaving 13 bases between them. The CDR3 loop reads CASSLRVRGTEAFF. DNA for the CDR3: TGTGCCAGCAGTTTGAGGGTGAGGGGGACTGAAGCTTTCTTT.

This clonotype has a count of ten or more. This chain connects TRBV20-1 to TRBJ2-2; no clear D gene. This CDR3 spans 13 amino acids. Germline V gene data show CDR1 as DFQATT and CDR2 as SNEGSKA (reference sequence). Trimming cost V 2 bases and J 1 base, with 5 bases left between them. The CDR3 bases are TGCAGTGCTAGACTACTGAACACCGGGGAGCTGTTTTTT. The encoded protein is CSARLLNTGELFF.

This clonotype was picked up many times. V is TRBV18 and J is TRBJ2-5; D is possibly TRBD2 (6 bases). The ends were cut back, 0 bases at V and 2 bases at J, with 7 bases in the middle. CDR1 KGHSH and CDR2 LQKENI come from the germline V gene. This CDR3 region has 14 residues. The CDR3 reads CASSPPGLQETQYF. The CDR3 region has the DNA TGTGCCAGCTCACCACCGGGACTGCAAGAGACCCAGTACTTC.

This clonotype was recorded at least ten times. V gene TRBV7-9 combines with J gene TRBJ2-3; D call uncertain. CDR1 and CDR2 from the germline V gene are SEHNR and FQNEAQ (reference sequence). The CDR3 is 17 residues long. The ends were cut back, 2 bases at V and 4 bases at J, with 19 bases in the middle. CDR3 residues: CASSLSSIARSSDTQYF. For the CDR3, the DNA is TGTGCCAGCAGCTTATCCTCAATAGCCCGCAGTTCAGATACGCAGTATTTT.

This clonotype was counted a few times. The chain has TRBV19 and TRBJ2-7; the D is unclear. Trimming removed 4 bases at V and 7 bases at J, with 17 bases between. This CDR3 contains 14 residues. From germline, CDR1 is LNHDA and CDR2 SQIVND (reference sequence). The CDR3 DNA reads as TGTGCCAGTAGTACAGGCCGCGCCTTAGTGGAGCAGTACTTC. This codes for CASSTGRALVEQYF.

This clonotype occurred a few times. The chain combines TRBV6-6 with TRBJ1-1; D gene ambiguous. Trimming removed 7 bases from V and 6 bases from J, with 15 bases in between. CDR1 is MNHNY, CDR2 SVGAGI, per germline (reference sequence). The CDR3 is made up of 13 amino acids. The CDR3: CASNLPGEAEAFF. The DNA for the CDR3 is TGTGCCAGCAACTTACCAGGTGAGGCTGAAGCTTTCTTT.

A few counts support this clonotype. The V gene is TRBV9, the J gene TRBJ1-2; D gene uncertain. V was cut by 0 bases and J by 4 bases, with 10 bases left in between. The CDR3 extends over 14 amino acids. Germline CDR1 is SGDLS and CDR2 is YYNGEE. The DNA of the CDR3 is TGTGCCAGCAGCGTAGACGGGAACCGCTATGGCTACACCTTC. It translates to CASSVDGNRYGYTF.

This clonotype has a count of ten or more. The genes are TRBV7-9 and TRBJ2-2; D is undetermined. The CDR3 is made up of 16 amino acids. The germline V gene encodes CDR1 SEHNR and CDR2 FQNEAQ (reference sequence). Trimming took 0 bases from V and 2 from J, leaving 10 bases between them. The chain's CDR3 is CASSLARGTNTGELFF. In DNA, the CDR3 is TGTGCCAGCAGCTTAGCGCGTGGAACCAACACCGGGGAGCTGTTTTTT.

In its sample, this clonotype was seen many times. The genes are TRBV5-1 and TRBJ2-7, with 10 bases identical to TRBD1. Germline CDR1 SGHRS, CDR2 YFSETQ. Trimming at V came to 4 bases and at J to 5 bases, leaving 15 bases not matched to a gene. This CDR3 region has 17 residues. CDR3: CASSPELPGTGEDEQYF. The CDR3 nucleotides are TGCGCCAGCAGCCCCGAACTCCCCGGGACAGGGGAGGACGAGCAGTACTTC.

This clonotype was picked up many times. The chain has TRBV5-5 and TRBJ2-5; D gene uncertain. Germline-derived CDR1 and CDR2 are SGHKS and YYEKEE (reference sequence). V gave up 2 bases and J gave up 4 bases, with 12 bases separating them. CDR3 size: 14 residues. CDR3 protein: CASSLRAGIETQYF. For the CDR3, the DNA is TGTGCCAGCAGCTTAAGGGCAGGAATAGAGACCCAGTACTTC.

The table lists this clonotype with many counts. The chain joins TRBV7-9 to TRBJ2-5; 10 nucleotides align to TRBD2. V shed 1 base, J shed 4 bases, and the junction held 3 bases outside the gene matches. The CDR3 has 15 amino acids. Germline values: CDR1 SEHNR, CDR2 FQNEAQ (reference sequence). The CDR3: CASSLESGRGETQYF. Written as DNA, the CDR3 is TGTGCCAGCAGCTTAGAAAGCGGGAGGGGAGAGACCCAGTACTTC.

This clonotype turned up a few times. V usage is TRBV6-6 and J usage is TRBJ1-5; D remains ambiguous. Between the trimmed V and J ends, which lost 0 bases and 3 bases, there was a span of 12 bases. Germline assignment: CDR1 MNHNY and CDR2 SVGAGI (reference sequence). The CDR3 is made up of 16 amino acids. CDR3 loop: CASSYSGGRINQPQHF. The CDR3 nucleotides are TGTGCCAGCAGTTACTCGGGTGGACGTATCAATCAGCCCCAGCATTTT.

This clonotype was seen ten or more times. The J gene is TRBJ1-2, the V gene TRBV3-1, with D perhaps matching TRBD1 (6 bases). The CDR3 sequence is 11 residues long. Germline V gene data show CDR1 as LGHDT and CDR2 as YNNKEL (reference sequence). V dropped 1 base and J dropped 12 bases, with 9 bases sitting between them. In DNA, the CDR3 is TGTGCCAGCAGCCAAGGCGGGGGCAACACCTTC. As protein: CASSQGGGNTF.

At least ten counts were recorded for this clonotype. CDR3 sequence: CSARTDMNTEAFF. Here the CDR3 DNA reads TGCAGCGCTAGGACAGATATGAACACTGAAGCTTTCTTT. This sequence joins TRBV29-1 and TRBJ1-1, with TRBD1 as a possible D gene (6 bases). Germline V gives CDR1 SQVTM, CDR2 ANQGSEA. The CDR3 loop spans 13 amino acids. The V gene lost 7 bases and the J gene lost 0 bases, with 12 bases spanning the gap.

This clonotype was observed many times. The chain recombines TRBV12-3 or TRBV12-4 with TRBJ1-3; D gene uncertain. V dropped 8 bases and J dropped 1 base, with 15 bases sitting between them. This CDR3 contains 15 residues. DNA for the CDR3: TGTGCCAGCTCACGCGGACGGAGATCTGGAAACACCATATATTTT. Residues: CASSRGRRSGNTIYF.

The rearrangement joins TRBV18 to TRBJ1-1; 7 bases line up with TRBD1. Germline lookup yields CDR1 KGHSH and CDR2 LQKENI. The length of the CDR3 is 15 residues. The V and J ends lost 1 base and 1 base, in that order; junction bases with no gene match: 3. CDR3 sequence (DNA): TGTGCCAGCTCACCACTGGGACAGACGAACACTGAAGCTTTCTTT. This sequence encodes CASSPLGQTNTEAFF.

This clonotype was seen at least ten times. The chain uses TRBV5-1 and TRBJ2-5; a weak D match, TRBD2 (5 bases). Trimming left V 5 bases short and J 3 bases short, with 8 bases between. CDR1 SGHRS and CDR2 YFSETQ come from the germline V gene. The CDR3 covers 12 residues. CDR3 residues: CASRDSEETQYF. The DNA for the CDR3 is TGCGCCAGCAGGGACTCCGAAGAGACCCAGTACTTC.

This clonotype was found many times. The V and J genes are TRBV5-1 and TRBJ2-7; 9 nucleotides align to TRBD2. The CDR3 covers 13 residues. From germline, CDR1 is SGHRS and CDR2 YFSETQ. The trim removed 6 bases at V and 2 bases at J, leaving 3 bases unmatched. The CDR3 reads CASTAGGTYEQYF. CDR3 DNA: TGCGCCAGCACCGCGGGGGGGACCTACGAGCAGTACTTC.

This clonotype was found many times. The J gene is TRBJ2-3, the V gene TRBV14; no clear D gene. The CDR3 covers 13 residues. The germline V gene encodes CDR1 SGHDN and CDR2 FVKESK. V lost 3 bases to trimming and J lost 2 bases, with 6 bases between them. In DNA form, the CDR3 reads TGTGCCAGCAGCCAGACGGTCACAGATACGCAGTATTTT. Translation gives CASSQTVTDTQYF.

This clonotype showed up many times. The chain has TRBV29-1 and TRBJ2-1, with TRBD2 matching over 8 bases. Germline V gives CDR1 SQVTM, CDR2 ANQGSEA. This CDR3 has 12 amino acids. Unmatched junction bases numbered 0, after V lost 1 base and J lost 7 bases. In DNA form, the CDR3 reads TGCAGCGTTGAAGGACTAGCGAATGAGCAGTTCTTC. Its translation is CSVEGLANEQFF.

This clonotype is categorized as medium-sized. As DNA, the CDR3 is TGCGCCAGCAGCGCTAGCGGAAGTGGGTCCTACAATGAGCAGTTCTTC. Translating it yields CASSASGSGSYNEQFF. The chain uses TRBV5-1 and TRBJ2-1, with 7 bases fitting TRBD2. The CDR3 sequence is 16 residues long. In germline, CDR1 is SGHRS, CDR2 YFSETQ. After removal of 4 bases from V and 1 base from J, the junction contained 8 bases not matched to a gene.

This chain uses TRBV7-8 with TRBJ2-2, with unresolved D. The CDR3 sequence is 14 residues long. Germline loops: CDR1 SGHVS, CDR2 FQNEAQ. V gave up 5 bases and J gave up 1 base, with 8 bases separating them. Written as DNA, the CDR3 is TGTGCCAGCAGCCTGACCGTGAACACCGGGGAGCTGTTTTTT. It encodes CASSLTVNTGELFF.

Many counts were recorded for this clonotype. The V and J genes are TRBV20-1 and TRBJ2-3; D is perhaps TRBD2 (6 bases). Germline lookup yields CDR1 DFQATT and CDR2 SNEGSKA (reference sequence). Trimming cost V 0 bases and J 0 bases, with 10 bases left between them. The CDR3 loop spans 15 amino acids. CDR3 sequence (DNA): TGCAGTGCTAGAGAAATCGGGGGAAGCACAGATACGCAGTATTTT. Translated, it gives CSAREIGGSTDTQYF.

There are many counts of this clonotype. The genes are TRBV6-6 and TRBJ1-2, with 10 bases aligning to TRBD1. The CDR3 loop spans 14 amino acids. V was pared by 9 bases and J by 4 bases, with 8 bases of the junction left unmatched. Germline V lookup: CDR1 MNHNY, CDR2 SVGAGI (reference sequence). The CDR3 nucleotides read TGTGCCAGTACCGCACGGACAGGGGGCTATGGCTACACCTTC. Its protein is CASTARTGGYGYTF.

Ten or more counts support this clonotype. The chain is built from TRBV12-3 or TRBV12-4 and TRBJ1-5; D remains unclear. The CDR3 sequence is 15 residues long. Trimming took 1 base from V and 1 from J, leaving 8 bases between them. The DNA of the CDR3 is TGTGCCAGCAGTTTAGAGTCACCCAGCAATCAGCCCCAGCATTTT. It codes for CASSLESPSNQPQHF.

This clonotype was detected many times. This chain joins TRBV12-3 or TRBV12-4 and TRBJ2-1, with TRBD2 identical over 8 bases. V lost 4 bases and J lost 15; bases outside the gene matches: 8. This CDR3 has 12 amino acids. CDR3 DNA: TGTGCCAGCAGTTACCGGACTAGCCGGTGGTTCTTC. It codes for CASSYRTSRWFF.